The clone carrying this TCR beta chain appeared many times. Its antigen remains unidentified. This sample is drawn from a study of T cells after yellow fever vaccination. Whole-study findings and limits: Highly abundant clonotypes carried over from the bulk population could end up in FACS-sorted repertoires as contaminants. Only a small proportion of the clonotypes turned up in both the CD4 and the CD8 compartments, likely arising from convergent recombination.

V shed 6 bases and J shed 1 base, with 8 bases lying between them. This CDR3 is 13 amino acids long. CDR1 and CDR2 from the germline V gene are MRHNA and SNTAGT. Via MiXCR, TCRdb re-called the 5' RACE reads, giving one row per CDR3 protein. The table lists some 240,000 distinct CDR3 sequences, about 3.5% of them singletons. This TCR was recovered from a man younger than 30 who received the YFV17D yellow fever vaccine. The sample here was PBMCs, taken 15 days after the yellow fever booster vaccination. This chain joins TRBV6-4 and TRBJ2-3; D is possibly TRBD1 (6 bases). The CDR3 DNA follows: TGTGCCAGCAGCAACAGGGGCACAGATACGCAGTATTTT. It codes for CASSNRGTDTQYF.